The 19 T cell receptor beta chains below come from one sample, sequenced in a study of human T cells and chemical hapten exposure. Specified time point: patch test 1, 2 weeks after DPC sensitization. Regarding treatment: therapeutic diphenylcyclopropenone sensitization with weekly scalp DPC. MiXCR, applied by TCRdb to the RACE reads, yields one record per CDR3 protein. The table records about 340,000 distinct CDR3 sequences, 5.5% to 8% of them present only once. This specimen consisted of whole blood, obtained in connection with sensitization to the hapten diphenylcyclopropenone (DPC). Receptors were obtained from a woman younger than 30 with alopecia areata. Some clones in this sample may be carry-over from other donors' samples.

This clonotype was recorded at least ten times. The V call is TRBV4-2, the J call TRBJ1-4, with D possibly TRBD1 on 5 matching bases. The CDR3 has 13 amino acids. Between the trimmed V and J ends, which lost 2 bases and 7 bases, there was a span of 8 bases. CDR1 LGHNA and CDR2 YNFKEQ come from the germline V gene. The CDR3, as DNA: TGTGCCAGCAGCCAACGTACAGGTGAAAAACTGTTTTTT. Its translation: CASSQRTGEKLFF.

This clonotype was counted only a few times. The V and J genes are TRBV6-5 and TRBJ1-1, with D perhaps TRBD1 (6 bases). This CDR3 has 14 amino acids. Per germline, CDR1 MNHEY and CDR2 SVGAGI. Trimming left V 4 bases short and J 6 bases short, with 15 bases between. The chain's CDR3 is CASSSHDRIAEAFF. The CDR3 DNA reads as TGTGCCAGCAGTTCCCACGACAGGATAGCTGAAGCTTTCTTT.

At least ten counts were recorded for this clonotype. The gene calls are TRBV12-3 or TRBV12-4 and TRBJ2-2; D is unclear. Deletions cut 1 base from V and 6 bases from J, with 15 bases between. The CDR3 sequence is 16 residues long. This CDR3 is CASSLGSLGPPGELFF. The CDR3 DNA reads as TGTGCCAGCAGTTTAGGGTCTTTGGGTCCCCCCGGGGAGCTGTTTTTT.

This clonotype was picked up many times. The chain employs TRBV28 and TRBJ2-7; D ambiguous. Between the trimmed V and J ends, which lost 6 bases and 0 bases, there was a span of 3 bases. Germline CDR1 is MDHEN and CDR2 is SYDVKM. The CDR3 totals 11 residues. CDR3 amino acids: CASSSSYEQYF. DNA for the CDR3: TGTGCCAGCAGCTCCTCCTACGAGCAGTACTTC.

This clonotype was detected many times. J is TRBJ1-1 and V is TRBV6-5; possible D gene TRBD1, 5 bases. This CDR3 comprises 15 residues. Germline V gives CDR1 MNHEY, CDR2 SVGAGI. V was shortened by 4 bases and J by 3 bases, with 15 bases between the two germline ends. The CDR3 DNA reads TGTGCCAGCAGTTCTCCAGGGTACGTGGACACTGAAGCTTTCTTT. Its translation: CASSSPGYVDTEAFF.

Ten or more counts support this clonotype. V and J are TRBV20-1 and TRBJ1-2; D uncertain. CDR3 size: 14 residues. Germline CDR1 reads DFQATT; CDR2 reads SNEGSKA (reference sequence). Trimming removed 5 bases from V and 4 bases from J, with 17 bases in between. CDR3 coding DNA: TGCAGTGCTCCCACCCCAGCCGGACCCTATGGCTACACCTTC. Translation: CSAPTPAGPYGYTF.

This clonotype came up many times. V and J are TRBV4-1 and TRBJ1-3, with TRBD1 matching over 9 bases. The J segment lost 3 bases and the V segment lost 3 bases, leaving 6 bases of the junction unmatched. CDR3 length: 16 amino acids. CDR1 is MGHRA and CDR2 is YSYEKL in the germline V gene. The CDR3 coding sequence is TGCGCCAGCAGCCACCCGGGACAGGGAGATGGAAACACCATATATTTT. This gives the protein CASSHPGQGDGNTIYF.

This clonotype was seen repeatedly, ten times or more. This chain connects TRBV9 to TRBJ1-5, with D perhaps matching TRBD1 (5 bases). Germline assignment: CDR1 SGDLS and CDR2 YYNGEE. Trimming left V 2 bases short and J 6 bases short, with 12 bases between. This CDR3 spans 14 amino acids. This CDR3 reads CASSVQGELQPQHF. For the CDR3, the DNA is TGTGCCAGCAGCGTTCAGGGTGAACTTCAGCCCCAGCATTTT.

DNA of the CDR3: TGCGCCAGCAGCGCGGACCCGGGACAGGGCGACAATGAGCAGTTCTTC. Encoded protein: CASSADPGQGDNEQFF. The chain couples TRBV5-1 to TRBJ2-1, with 9 bases fitting TRBD1. The CDR3 runs to 16 residues. V was clipped by 4 bases and J by 5 bases; unmatched bases: 10. Germline CDR1 is SGHRS and CDR2 is YFSETQ.

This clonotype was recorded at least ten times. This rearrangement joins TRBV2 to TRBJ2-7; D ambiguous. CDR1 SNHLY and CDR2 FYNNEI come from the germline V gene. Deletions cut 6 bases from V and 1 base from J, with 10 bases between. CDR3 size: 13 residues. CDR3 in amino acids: CASSVTVSYEQYF. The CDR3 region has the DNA TGTGCCAGCAGCGTGACTGTATCCTACGAGCAGTACTTC.

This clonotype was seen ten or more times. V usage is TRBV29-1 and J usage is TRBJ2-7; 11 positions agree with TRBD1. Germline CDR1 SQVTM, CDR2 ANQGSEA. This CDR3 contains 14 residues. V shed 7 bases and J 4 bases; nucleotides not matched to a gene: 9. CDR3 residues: CSATGTGGGYEQYF. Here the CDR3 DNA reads TGCAGCGCGACGGGGACAGGGGGTGGTTACGAGCAGTACTTC.

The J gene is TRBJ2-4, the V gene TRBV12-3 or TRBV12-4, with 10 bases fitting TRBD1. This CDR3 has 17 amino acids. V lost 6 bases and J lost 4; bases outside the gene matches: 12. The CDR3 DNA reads TGTGCCAGCAGCAGTCCGGGACAGGGGTTGGAGAAAAACATTCAGTACTTC. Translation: CASSSPGQGLEKNIQYF.

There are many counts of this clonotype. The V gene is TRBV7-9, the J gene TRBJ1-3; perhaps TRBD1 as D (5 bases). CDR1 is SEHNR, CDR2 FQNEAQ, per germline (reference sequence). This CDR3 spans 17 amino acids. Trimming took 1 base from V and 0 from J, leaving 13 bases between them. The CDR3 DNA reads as TGTGCCAGCAGCTTAGTAGGGAGACAGCGCTCTGGAAACACCATATATTTT. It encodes CASSLVGRQRSGNTIYF.

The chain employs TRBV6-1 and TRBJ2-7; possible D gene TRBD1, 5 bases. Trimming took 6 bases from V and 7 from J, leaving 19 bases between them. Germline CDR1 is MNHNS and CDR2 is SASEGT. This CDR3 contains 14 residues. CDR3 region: CASRGLLGHVEQYF. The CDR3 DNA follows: TGTGCCAGCAGAGGCCTCCTGGGGCATGTGGAGCAGTACTTC.

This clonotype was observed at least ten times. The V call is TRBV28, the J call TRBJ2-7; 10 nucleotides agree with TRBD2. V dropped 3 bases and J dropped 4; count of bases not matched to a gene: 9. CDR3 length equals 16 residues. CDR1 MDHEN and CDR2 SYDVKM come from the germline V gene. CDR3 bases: TGTGCCAGCAGTTTTACGGGACTAGCGAAAGGATACGAGCAGTACTTC. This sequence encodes CASSFTGLAKGYEQYF.

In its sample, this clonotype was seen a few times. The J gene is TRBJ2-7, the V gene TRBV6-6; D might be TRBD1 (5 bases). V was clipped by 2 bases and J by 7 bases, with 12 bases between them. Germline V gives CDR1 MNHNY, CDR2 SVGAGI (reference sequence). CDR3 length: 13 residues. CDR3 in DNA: TGTGCCAGCAGTTACGTGGACAAATGGGAGCAGTACTTC. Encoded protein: CASSYVDKWEQYF.

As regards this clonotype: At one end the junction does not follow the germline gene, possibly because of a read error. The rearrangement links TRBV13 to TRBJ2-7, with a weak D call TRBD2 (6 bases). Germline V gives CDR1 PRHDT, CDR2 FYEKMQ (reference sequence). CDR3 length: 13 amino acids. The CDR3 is CASSLGRDFTQLF. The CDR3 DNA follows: TGTGCCAGCAGCTTGGGGCGGGACTTCACTCAACTCTTC.

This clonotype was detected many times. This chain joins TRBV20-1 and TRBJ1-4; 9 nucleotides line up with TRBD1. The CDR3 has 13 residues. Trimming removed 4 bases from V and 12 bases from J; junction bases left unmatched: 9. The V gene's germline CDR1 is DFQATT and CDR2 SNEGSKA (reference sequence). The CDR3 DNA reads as TGCAGTGCTACTGGACAGGGGAATGGACAACTGTTTTTT. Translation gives CSATGQGNGQLFF.

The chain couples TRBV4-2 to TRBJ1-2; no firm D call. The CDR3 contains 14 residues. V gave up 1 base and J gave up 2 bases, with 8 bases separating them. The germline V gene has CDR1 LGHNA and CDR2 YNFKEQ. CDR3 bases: TGTGCCAGCAGCCAAGTGGCAGAGAACTATGGCTACACCTTC. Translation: CASSQVAENYGYTF.